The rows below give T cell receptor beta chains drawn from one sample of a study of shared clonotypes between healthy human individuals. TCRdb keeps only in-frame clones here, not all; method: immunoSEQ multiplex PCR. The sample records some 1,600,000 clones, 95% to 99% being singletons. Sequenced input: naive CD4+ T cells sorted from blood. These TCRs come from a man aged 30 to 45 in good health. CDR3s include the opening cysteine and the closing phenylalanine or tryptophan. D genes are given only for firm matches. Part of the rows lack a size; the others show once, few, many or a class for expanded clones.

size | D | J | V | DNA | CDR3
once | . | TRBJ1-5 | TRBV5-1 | TGCGCCAGCAGCCCGTTCGGGGGTACTCAGCCCCAGCATTTT | CASSPFGGTQPQHF
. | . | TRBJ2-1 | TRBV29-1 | TGCAGCGCCGCCCTAGTTACTGAGCAGTTCTTC | CSAALVTEQFF
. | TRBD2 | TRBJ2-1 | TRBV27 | TGTGCCAGCAGTTGGACCAGCGGGAGCGCCTCCTACAATGAGCAGTTCTTC | CASSWTSGSASYNEQFF
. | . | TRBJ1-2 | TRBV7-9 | TGTGCCAGCAGCCTAGGGACCAACTATGGCTACACCTTC | CASSLGTNYGYTF
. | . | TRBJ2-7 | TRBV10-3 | TGTGCCACTTCAGGGGTCTCCAACGAGCAGTACTTC | CATSGVSNEQYF
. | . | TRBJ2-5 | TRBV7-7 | TGTGCCAGCAGCTTAGGCAGGTCCGGGGAGACCCAGTACTTC | CASSLGRSGETQYF
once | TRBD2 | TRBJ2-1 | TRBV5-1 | TGCGCCAGCAGCCCCATACCAGCGGGATTAGATGAGCAGTTCTTC | CASSPIPAGLDEQFF
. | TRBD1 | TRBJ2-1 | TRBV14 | TGTGCCAGCAGCCTACCGGGACAGGGGTACTACAATGAGCAGTTCTTC | CASSLPGQGYYNEQFF
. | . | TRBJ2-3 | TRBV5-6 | TGTGCCAGCAGCCGCAACTGGTTAGATACGCAGTATTTT | CASSRNWLDTQYF
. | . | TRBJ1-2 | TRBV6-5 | TGTGCCAGCAGTTACGCCGACAGGACTCACTATGGCTACACCTTC | CASSYADRTHYGYTF
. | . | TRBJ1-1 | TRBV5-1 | TGCGCCAGCAATCTAGGGGAATTGGACGGTGAAGCTTTCTTT | CASNLGELDGEAFF
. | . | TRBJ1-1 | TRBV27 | TGTGCCAGCAGTTTACGCCCCCCGGGGCTGGAGAATATGAACACTGAAGCTTTCTTT | CASSLRPPGLENMNTEAFF
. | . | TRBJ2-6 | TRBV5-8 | TGTGCCAGCCCCACGCGGGGGCTCGGGGCCAACGTCCTGACTTTC | CASPTRGLGANVLTF
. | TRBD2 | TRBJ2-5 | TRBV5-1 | TGCGCCAGCAGTTCGGGGGGCCAAGAGACCCAGTACTTC | CASSSGGQETQYF
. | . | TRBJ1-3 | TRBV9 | TGTGCCAGCAGCGTAGCAGCTGGAAGGAACTCTGGAAACACCATATATTTT | CASSVAAGRNSGNTIYF
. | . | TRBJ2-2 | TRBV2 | TGTGCCAGCAGAGGCAGAACTTCCACCGGGGAGCTGTTTTTT | CASRGRTSTGELFF